This T cell receptor beta chain was found in a study of CD8 T cells in Susac syndrome. The sequenced target, TCR beta, came from blood CD8+ and CD4+ T cells. FACS was used to enrich TEMRA cells, whereas the CD8+ and CD4+ T cells were obtained by negative isolation. The study's findings and limits: A relatively small number of individuals underwent TCR sequencing and HLA analysis.

Germline CDR1 and CDR2: SGDLS and YYNGEE. The CDR3 sequence is 15 residues long. Between the trimmed V and J ends, which lost 1 base and 2 bases, there was a span of 11 bases. A word on this clonotype: Its antigen is not known.

Random hexamers primed reverse transcription of roughly 0.45 to 1 ug RNA. A multiplex approach, immunoSEQ multiplex PCR, amplified TCR beta CDR3 across 54 Vbeta and 13 Jbeta. Via MiXCR, TCRdb re-called the immunoSEQ multiplex PCR reads, giving one row per CDR3 protein. The table lists 100,000 to 150,000 distinct CDR3 sequences, more than 80% of them singletons. The sample comprised CD8+ T cells from PBMCs. The rearrangement joins TRBV9 to TRBJ2-3; D remains ambiguous. The clonotype comes from a human donor with multiple sclerosis. This chain's CDR3 is CASSVLPDLTDTQYF. In nucleotides, the CDR3 is TGTGCCAGCAGCGTACTACCCGACCTCACAGATACGCAGTATTTT.